This T cell receptor (beta chain) came from a study of T cells in Graves' hyperthyroidism and ophthalmopathy. The CDR3 extends over 14 amino acids. Trimming cost V 2 bases and J 6 bases, with 11 bases left between them. From germline, CDR1 is SGDLS and CDR2 YYNGEE. This clonotype occurred a few times. The antigen is undetermined. The source material, RNA transcripts, was used to amplify TCR beta CDR3 regions. HTBI primers drove first-round RT-PCR of the TCR CDR3. TCRdb passed the multiplex PCR reads through MiXCR, listing each CDR3 protein once. Here the sample spans approximately 620,000 distinct CDR3 sequences, 16% being singletons. Uncontrolled infection, other autoimmune disease, pregnancy or lactation excluded patients. Diagnosing involved the use of clinical symptoms, serum thyroxine and TRAb, thyroid ultrasound and orbital computed tomography. Study outcomes and limitations: Most clonotypes expanded in thyroid above 0.001 were likewise present in blood. Before onset, by a median of about seven months, the model predicted ophthalmopathy.

The sequenced material came from blood. The J gene is TRBJ1-4, the V gene TRBV9; D possibly corresponds to TRBD1 (5 bases). This TCR was sampled from a woman between 35 and 50 years old with Graves' ophthalmopathy. CDR3: CASSVGAWDEKLFF. The CDR3 nucleotides are TGTGCCAGCAGCGTCGGGGCCTGGGATGAAAAACTGTTTTTT.